Shown below are 9 T cell receptor beta chains from a single sample sequenced in a study of cytomegalovirus exposure and HLA in healthy donors. Clones were sequenced by immunoSEQ multiplex PCR, and TCRdb holds only the in-frame ones, with some missing. Of around 190,000 clones detected, around 88% appear once; the ten largest clones hold roughly 1.5%. Sequenced: PBMCs. These receptors all come from a woman aged 18 to 35 in good health and CMV-seronegative.

In its sample, this clone was seen once. CDR3 sequence reads: CASSEQGHEQFF. The CDR3, as DNA: TGTGCCAGCAGCGAACAGGGTCATGAGCAGTTCTTC. This chain uses TRBV6-1 with TRBJ2-1; maybe TRBD1 (6 bases). CDR1 and CDR2 from the germline V gene are MNHNS and SASEGT. Between the trimmed V and J ends, which lost 6 bases and 8 bases, there was a span of 11 bases. This CDR3 has 12 amino acids.

This clone has more than one count but fewer than ten. The chain uses TRBV10-3 and TRBJ1-2, with D possibly matching TRBD1 (6 bases). V was shortened by 9 bases and J by 6 bases, with 14 bases between the two germline ends. Germline V gene data show CDR1 as ENHRY and CDR2 as SYGVKD. The CDR3 spans 12 residues. The CDR3 region is CAMSSDSDGYTF. The CDR3 DNA sequence: TGTGCCATGTCTTCGGACAGCGATGGCTACACCTTC.

J is TRBJ2-7 and V is TRBV4-2, with a possible D match to TRBD2 (6 bases). The CDR3 covers 13 residues. The V end lost 5 bases, the J end lost 5 bases, and 13 bases lay between the germline ends. Germline CDR1 reads LGHNA; CDR2 reads YNFKEQ. The CDR3 spells CASSSTSFDEQYF. CDR3 in DNA: TGTGCCAGCAGCTCTACTAGCTTCGACGAGCAGTACTTC.

The chain couples TRBV6-5 to TRBJ2-7; 11 bases align to TRBD2. The CDR3 is 15 residues long. Germline values: CDR1 MNHEY, CDR2 SVGAGI. V was pared by 4 bases and J by 2 bases, with 4 bases of the junction left unmatched. For the CDR3, the DNA is TGTGCCAGCAGTTGGGGACTAGCGGCCGCCTACGAGCAGTACTTC. Translating it yields CASSWGLAAAYEQYF.

The CDR3 nucleotides read TGTGCCAGCAGCCAAGCCCTGGGGGGCGAGCAGTACTTC. It encodes CASSQALGGEQYF. The chain links TRBV14 to TRBJ2-7, with a weak D call TRBD2 (6 bases). This CDR3 comprises 13 residues. In germline, CDR1 is SGHDN, CDR2 FVKESK. Trimming stripped 1 base from V and 6 bases from J, with 10 bases between.

V and J are TRBV7-6 and TRBJ2-3, with D perhaps TRBD1 (6 bases). Per germline, CDR1 SGHVS and CDR2 FNYEAQ. V was pared by 5 bases and J by 6 bases, with 24 bases between. This CDR3 region has 17 residues. The CDR3 bases are TGTGCCAGCAGCCCACTACCGGGACACTCAGGCCCCGATACGCAGTATTTT. This sequence encodes CASSPLPGHSGPDTQYF. The entire variable domain, with the rest obtained from reference TRBV7-6 and TRBJ2-3, is as follows: GAGVSQSPRYKVTKRGQDVALRCDPISGHVSLYWYRQALGQGPEFLTYFNYEAQQDKSGLPNDRFSAERPEGSISTLTIQRTEQRDSAMYRCASSPLPGHSGPDTQYFGPGTRLTVL.

The CDR3 loop is CASSEGRAYEQYF. DNA for the CDR3: TGTGCCAGCAGCGAAGGGAGAGCCTACGAGCAGTACTTC. The chain joins TRBV7-9 to TRBJ2-7; tentative D call: TRBD2 (5 bases). Germline V lookup: CDR1 SEHNR, CDR2 FQNEAQ (reference sequence). Between the trimmed V and J ends, which lost 5 bases and 2 bases, there was a span of 10 bases. The CDR3 has 13 residues.

DNA for the CDR3: TGTGCCAGCTCACCAATGGGACTAAATTCACCCCTCCACTTT. Translated, it gives CASSPMGLNSPLHF. The chain employs TRBV18 and TRBJ1-6; perhaps TRBD1 as D (5 bases). The CDR3 length is 14 residues. Trimming removed 2 bases from V and 7 bases from J, with 9 bases in between. From germline, CDR1 is KGHSH and CDR2 LQKENI. Using reference TRBV18 and TRBJ1-6 for the parts outside the CDR3, the full variable domain is NAGVMQNPRHLVRRRGQEARLRCSPMKGHSHVYWYRQLPEEGLKFMVYLQKENIIDESGMPKERFSAEFPKEGPSILRIQQVVRGDSAAYFCASSPMGLNSPLHFGNGTRLTVT.

This clone was found a few times. The V gene is TRBV18, the J gene TRBJ1-1; D is undetermined. Germline CDR1 and CDR2: KGHSH and LQKENI. The ends were cut back, 1 base at V and 4 bases at J, with 13 bases in the middle. The CDR3 has 15 amino acids. The CDR3 region has the DNA TGTGCCAGCTCACCACTGGGCCAGACCCTCACTGAAGCTTTCTTT. Amino acid sequence: CASSPLGQTLTEAFF.